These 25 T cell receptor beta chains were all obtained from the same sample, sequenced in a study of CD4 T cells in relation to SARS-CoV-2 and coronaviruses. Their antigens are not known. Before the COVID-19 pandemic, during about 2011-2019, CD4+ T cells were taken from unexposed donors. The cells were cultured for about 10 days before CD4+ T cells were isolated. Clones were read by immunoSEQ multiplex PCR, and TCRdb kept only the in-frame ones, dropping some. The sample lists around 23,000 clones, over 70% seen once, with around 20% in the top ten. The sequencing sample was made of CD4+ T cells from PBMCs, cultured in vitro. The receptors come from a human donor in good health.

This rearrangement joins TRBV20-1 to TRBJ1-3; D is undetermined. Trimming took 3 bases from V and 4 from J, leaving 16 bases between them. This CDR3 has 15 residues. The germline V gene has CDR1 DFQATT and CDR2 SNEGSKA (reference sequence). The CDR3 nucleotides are TGCAGTGCTAGTTTGTTAGGTATGGTCGGAAACACCATATATTTT. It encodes CSASLLGMVGNTIYF.

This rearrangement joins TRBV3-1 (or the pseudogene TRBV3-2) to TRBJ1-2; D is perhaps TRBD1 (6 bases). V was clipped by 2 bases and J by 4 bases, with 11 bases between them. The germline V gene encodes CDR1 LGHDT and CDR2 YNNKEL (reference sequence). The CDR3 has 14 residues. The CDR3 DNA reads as TGTGCCAGCAGCCAATATCAGGGGCCCTATGGCTACACCTTC. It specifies CASSQYQGPYGYTF.

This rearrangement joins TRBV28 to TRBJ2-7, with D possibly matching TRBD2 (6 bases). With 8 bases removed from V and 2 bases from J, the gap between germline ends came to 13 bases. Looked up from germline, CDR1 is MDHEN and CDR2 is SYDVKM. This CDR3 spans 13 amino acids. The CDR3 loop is CASQRSGPYEQYF. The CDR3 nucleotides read TGTGCCAGCCAACGTAGCGGTCCCTACGAGCAGTACTTC.

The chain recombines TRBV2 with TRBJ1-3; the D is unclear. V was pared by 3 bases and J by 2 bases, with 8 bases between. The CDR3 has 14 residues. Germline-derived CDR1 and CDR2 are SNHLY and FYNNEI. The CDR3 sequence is CASSEVGTGNTIYF. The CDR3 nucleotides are TGTGCCAGCAGTGAGGTCGGAACTGGAAACACCATATATTTT.

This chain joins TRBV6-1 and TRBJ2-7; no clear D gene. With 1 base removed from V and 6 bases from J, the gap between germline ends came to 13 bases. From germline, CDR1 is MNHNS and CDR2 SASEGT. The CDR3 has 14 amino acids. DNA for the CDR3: TGTGCCAGCAGTGAAGAGTTTAGGGCGTCCGAGCAGTACTTC. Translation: CASSEEFRASEQYF.

This CDR3 reads CASSPTGTGNYGYTF. The CDR3 coding sequence is TGTGCCAGCAGCCCCACAGGGACTGGTAACTATGGCTACACCTTC. This chain connects TRBV5-5 to TRBJ1-2, with D tentatively TRBD1 (6 bases). Germline V gives CDR1 SGHKS, CDR2 YYEKEE (reference sequence). V lost 4 bases and J lost 1, with 14 bases in between. The CDR3 loop spans 15 amino acids. Full variable domain (remainder filled in from reference TRBV5-5 and TRBJ1-2): DAGVTQSPTHLIKTRGQQVTLRCSPISGHKSVSWYQQVLGQGPQFIFQYYEKEERGRGNFPDRFSARQFPNYSSELNVNALLLGDSALYLCASSPTGTGNYGYTFGSGTRLTVV.

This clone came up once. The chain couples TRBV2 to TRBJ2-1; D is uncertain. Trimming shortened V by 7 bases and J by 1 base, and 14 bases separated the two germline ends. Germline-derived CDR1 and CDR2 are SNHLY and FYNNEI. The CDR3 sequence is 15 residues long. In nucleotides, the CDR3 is TGTGCCAGCACCGAAGGCCTAAAGTCCTACAATGAGCAGTTCTTC. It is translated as CASTEGLKSYNEQFF.

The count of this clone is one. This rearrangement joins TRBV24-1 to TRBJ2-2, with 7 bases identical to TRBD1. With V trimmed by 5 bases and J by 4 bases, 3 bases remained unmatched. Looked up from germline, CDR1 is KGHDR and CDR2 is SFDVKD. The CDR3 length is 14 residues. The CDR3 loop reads CATSGQGLTGELFF. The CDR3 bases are TGTGCCACCAGTGGACAGGGCCTCACCGGGGAGCTGTTTTTT.

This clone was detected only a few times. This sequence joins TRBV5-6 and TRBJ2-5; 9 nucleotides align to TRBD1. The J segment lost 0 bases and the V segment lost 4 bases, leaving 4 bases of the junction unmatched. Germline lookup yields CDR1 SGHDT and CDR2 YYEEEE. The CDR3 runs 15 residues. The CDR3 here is CASSGRDRDQETQYF. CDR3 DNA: TGTGCCAGCAGCGGCCGGGACAGGGACCAAGAGACCCAGTACTTC.

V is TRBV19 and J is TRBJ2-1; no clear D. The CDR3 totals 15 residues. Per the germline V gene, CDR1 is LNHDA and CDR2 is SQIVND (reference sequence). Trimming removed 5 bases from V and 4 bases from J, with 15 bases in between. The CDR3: CASSSFSQVYNEQFF. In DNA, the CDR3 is TGTGCCAGTAGTTCTTTTAGCCAGGTTTACAATGAGCAGTTCTTC.

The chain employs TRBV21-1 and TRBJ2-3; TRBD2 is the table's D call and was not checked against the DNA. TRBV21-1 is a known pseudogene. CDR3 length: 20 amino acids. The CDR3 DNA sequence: TGTGCCAGCAGCCCAGTGTCGGGGGGCCTAGCGGGAGTTCGCACAGATACGCAGTATTTT. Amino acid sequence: CASSPVSGGLAGVRTDTQYF.

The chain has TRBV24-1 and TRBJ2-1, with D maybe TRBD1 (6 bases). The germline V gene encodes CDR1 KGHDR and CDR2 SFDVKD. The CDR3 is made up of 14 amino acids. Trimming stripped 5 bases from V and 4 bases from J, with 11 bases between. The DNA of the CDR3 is TGTGCCACCAGTGGTGCTACAGGGTACAATGAGCAGTTCTTC. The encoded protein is CATSGATGYNEQFF.

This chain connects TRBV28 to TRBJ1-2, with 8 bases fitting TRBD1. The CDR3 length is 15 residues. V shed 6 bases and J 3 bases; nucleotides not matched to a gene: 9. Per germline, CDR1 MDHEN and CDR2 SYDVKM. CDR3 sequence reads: CASRGSGQGHYGYTF. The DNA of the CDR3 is TGTGCCAGCAGGGGGAGTGGACAGGGTCACTATGGCTACACCTTC.

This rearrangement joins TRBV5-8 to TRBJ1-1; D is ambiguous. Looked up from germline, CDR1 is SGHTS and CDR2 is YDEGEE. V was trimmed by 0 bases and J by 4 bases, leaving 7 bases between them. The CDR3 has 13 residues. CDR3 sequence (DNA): TGTGCCAGCAGCTTGGGGATACTCACTGAAGCTTTCTTT. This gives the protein CASSLGILTEAFF.

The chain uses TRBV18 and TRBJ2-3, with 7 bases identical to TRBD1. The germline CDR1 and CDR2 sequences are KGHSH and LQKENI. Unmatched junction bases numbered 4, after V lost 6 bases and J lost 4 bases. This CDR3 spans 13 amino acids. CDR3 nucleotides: TGTGCCAGCTCGCGACAGGGCCCAGATACGCAGTATTTT. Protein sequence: CASSRQGPDTQYF.

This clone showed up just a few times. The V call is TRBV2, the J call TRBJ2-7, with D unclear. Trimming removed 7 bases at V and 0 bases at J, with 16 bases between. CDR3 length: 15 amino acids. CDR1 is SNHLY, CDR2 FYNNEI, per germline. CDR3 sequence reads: CASIMSRASSYEQYF. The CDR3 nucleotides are TGTGCCAGCATTATGTCGAGAGCGAGCTCCTACGAGCAGTACTTC.

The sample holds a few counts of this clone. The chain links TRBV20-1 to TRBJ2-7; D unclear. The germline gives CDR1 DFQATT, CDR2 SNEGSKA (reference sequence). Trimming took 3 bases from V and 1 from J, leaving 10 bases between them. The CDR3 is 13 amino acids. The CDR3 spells CSASTRLSYEQYF. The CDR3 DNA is TGCAGTGCTAGTACTCGACTTTCCTACGAGCAGTACTTC.

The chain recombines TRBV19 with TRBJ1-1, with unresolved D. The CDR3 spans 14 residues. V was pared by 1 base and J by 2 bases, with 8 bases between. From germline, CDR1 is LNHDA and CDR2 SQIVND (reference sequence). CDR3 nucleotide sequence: TGTGCCAGTAGTATAGTTTCAACTAACACTGAAGCTTTCTTT. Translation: CASSIVSTNTEAFF.

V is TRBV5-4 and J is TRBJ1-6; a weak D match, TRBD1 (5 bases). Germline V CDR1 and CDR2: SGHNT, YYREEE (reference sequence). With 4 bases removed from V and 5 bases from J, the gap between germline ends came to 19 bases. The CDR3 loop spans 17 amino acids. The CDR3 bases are TGTGCCAGCAGCCTGGATGGACTTGGGGGTAATAATTCACCCCTCCACTTT. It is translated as CASSLDGLGGNNSPLHF.

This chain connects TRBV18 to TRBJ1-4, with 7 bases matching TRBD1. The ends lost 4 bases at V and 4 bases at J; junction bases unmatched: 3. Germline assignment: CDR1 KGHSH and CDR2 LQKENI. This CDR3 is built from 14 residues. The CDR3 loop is CASSRDSLNEKLFF. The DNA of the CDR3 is TGTGCCAGCTCACGGGACAGCCTTAATGAAAAACTGTTTTTT.

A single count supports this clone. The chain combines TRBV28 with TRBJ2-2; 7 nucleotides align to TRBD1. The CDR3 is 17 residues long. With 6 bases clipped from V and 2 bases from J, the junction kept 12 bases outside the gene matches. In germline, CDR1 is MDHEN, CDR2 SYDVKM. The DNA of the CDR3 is TGTGCCAGCAGCCGGCTCCGGGACAGCATAAACACCGGGGAGCTGTTTTTT. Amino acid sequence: CASSRLRDSINTGELFF.

The CDR3 DNA sequence: TGTGCCAGTAGTATAACTAACAGGGGGATTACTGGGGCCAACGTCCTGACTTTC. Its protein is CASSITNRGITGANVLTF. This chain uses TRBV19 with TRBJ2-6; 8 bases align to TRBD1. CDR3 size: 18 residues. V lost 2 bases and J lost 2; bases outside the gene matches: 8. The V gene's germline CDR1 is LNHDA and CDR2 SQIVND (reference sequence).

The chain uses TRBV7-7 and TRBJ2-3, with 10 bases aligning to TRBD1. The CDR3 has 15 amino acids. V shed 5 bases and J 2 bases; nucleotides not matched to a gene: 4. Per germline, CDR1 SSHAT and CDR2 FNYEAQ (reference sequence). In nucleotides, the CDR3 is TGTGCCAGCAGCCCTGGGACAGGGGTCACAGATACGCAGTATTTT. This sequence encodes CASSPGTGVTDTQYF.

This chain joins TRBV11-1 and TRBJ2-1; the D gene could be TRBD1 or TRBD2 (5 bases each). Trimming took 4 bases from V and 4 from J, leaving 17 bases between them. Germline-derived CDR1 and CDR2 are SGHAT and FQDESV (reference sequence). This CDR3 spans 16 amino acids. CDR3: CASSSRTSGAYNEQFF. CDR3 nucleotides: TGTGCCAGCAGCTCAAGAACTAGTGGGGCGTACAATGAGCAGTTCTTC.

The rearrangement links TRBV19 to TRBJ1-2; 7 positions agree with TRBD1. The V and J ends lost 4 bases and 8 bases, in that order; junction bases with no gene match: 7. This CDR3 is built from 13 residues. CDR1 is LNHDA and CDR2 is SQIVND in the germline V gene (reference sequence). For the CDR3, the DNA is TGTGCCAGTAGTAGACAGGGATCGGCGGGCTACACCTTC. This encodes CASSRQGSAGYTF.